This is a list of T cell receptor beta chains from one sample in a study of CD8+CD57+ T cells in acquired aplastic anemia. TCRdb analysed the reads with MiXCR anew, one entry per CDR3 protein. The sample lists approximately 120,000 distinct CDR3 sequences; approximately 41% were seen once. The sequenced material came from sorted CD4+, CD8+, or CD8+CD57+ T cells (not recorded which) from PBMCs. The receptors come from a human donor with aplastic anemia. Each CDR3 is given with its conserved first and last residue. The D gene is left open where the match is weak. The size of a clone is reported for some rows only, either as once, few or many, or as a class for expanded clones.

clone_size	d_call	v_call	cdr3_length	j_call	cdr3_aa	cdr3_nt
-	TRBD1	TRBV7-2	14	TRBJ1-2	CASSRLGTGNGYTF	TGTGCCAGCAGCCGCCTTGGGACAGGGAACGGCTACACCTTC
many	TRBD1	TRBV4-2	14	TRBJ2-7	CASSQGQGIYEQYF	TGTGCCAGCAGCCAAGGACAGGGTATCTACGAGCAGTACTTC
many	TRBD1	TRBV6-6	14	TRBJ1-5	CASTTNRGLQPQHF	TGTGCCAGCACCACGAACAGGGGGCTTCAGCCCCAGCATTTT
-	-	TRBV9	15	TRBJ2-3	CASSVGAGNSDTQYF	TGTGCCAGCAGCGTAGGCGCGGGGAACTCAGATACGCAGTATTTT
-	TRBD1	TRBV24-1	15	TRBJ2-5	CAISGSGQGQETQYF	TGTGCCATCAGTGGTTCTGGACAGGGGCAGGAGACCCAGTACTTC
-	-	TRBV7-2	13	TRBJ1-6	CASSLEGQGVLHF	TGTGCCAGCAGCTTAGAAGGACAAGGGGTCCTCCACTTT
-	TRBD1	TRBV4-2	14	TRBJ1-1	CASSPGQGATEAFF	TGTGCCAGCAGCCCGGGACAGGGGGCCACTGAAGCTTTCTTT
-	-	TRBV7-6	13	TRBJ2-1	CASSLEDANEQFF	TGTGCCAGCAGCTTAGAAGACGCCAATGAGCAGTTCTTC
-	-	TRBV30	15	TRBJ1-2	CAWRANGHDGDGHTF	TGTGCCTGGAGGGCAAATGGACACGATGGGGATGGCCACACCTTC
many	-	TRBV9	13	TRBJ1-1	CASSQNIDTEAFF	TGTGCCAGCAGCCAAAATATCGACACTGAAGCTTTCTTT
-	-	TRBV5-4	11	TRBJ1-2	CASSSEYGYTF	TGTGCCAGCAGCTCGGAGTATGGCTACACCTTC
-	-	TRBV25-1	11	TRBJ1-2	CASSGSRGYTF	TGTGCCAGCAGTGGATCGAGGGGCTACACCTTC
-	TRBD2	TRBV29-1	13	TRBJ2-7	CSGLAGEGYEQYF	TGCAGCGGACTAGCGGGAGAGGGTTACGAGCAGTACTTC